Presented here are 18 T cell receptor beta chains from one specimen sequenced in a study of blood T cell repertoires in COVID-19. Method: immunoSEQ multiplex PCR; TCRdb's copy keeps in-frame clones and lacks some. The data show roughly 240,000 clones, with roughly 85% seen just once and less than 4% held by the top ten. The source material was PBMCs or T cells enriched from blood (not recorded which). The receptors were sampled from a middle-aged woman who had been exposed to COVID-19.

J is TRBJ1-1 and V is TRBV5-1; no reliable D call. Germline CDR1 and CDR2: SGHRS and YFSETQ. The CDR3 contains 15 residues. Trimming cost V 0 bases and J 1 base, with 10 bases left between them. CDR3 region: CASSLALRGNTEAFF. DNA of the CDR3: TGCGCCAGCAGCTTGGCCCTGCGCGGGAACACTGAAGCTTTCTTT.

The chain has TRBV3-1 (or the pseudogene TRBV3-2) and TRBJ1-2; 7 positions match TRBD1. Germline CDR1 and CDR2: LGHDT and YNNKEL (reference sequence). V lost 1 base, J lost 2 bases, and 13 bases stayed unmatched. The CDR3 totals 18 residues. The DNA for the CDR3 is TGTGCCAGCAGCCAAGGGGTTAGGGGGCTTTTGATAAACTATGGCTACACCTTC. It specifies CASSQGVRGLLINYGYTF.

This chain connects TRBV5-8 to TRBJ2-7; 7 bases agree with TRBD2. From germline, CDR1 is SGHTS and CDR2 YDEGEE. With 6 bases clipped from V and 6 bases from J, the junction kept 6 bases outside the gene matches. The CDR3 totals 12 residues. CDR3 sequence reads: CASTPRLAEQYF. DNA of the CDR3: TGTGCCAGCACCCCCCGACTAGCCGAGCAGTACTTC. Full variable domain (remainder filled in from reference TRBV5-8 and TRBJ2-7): EAGVTQSPTHLIKTRGQQATLRCSPISGHTSVYWYQQALGLGLQFLLWYDEGEERNRGNFPPRFSGRQFPNYSSELNVNALELEDSALYLCASTPRLAEQYFGPGTRLTVT.

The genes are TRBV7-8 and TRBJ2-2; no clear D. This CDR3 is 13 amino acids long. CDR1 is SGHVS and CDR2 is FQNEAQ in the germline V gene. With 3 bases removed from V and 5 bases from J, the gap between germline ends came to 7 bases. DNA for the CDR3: TGTGCCAGCAGCTTCGAGAATACCGGGGAGCTGTTTTTT. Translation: CASSFENTGELFF. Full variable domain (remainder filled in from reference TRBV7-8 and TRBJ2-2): GAGVSQSPRYKVAKRGQDVALRCDPISGHVSLFWYQQALGQGPEFLTYFQNEAQLDKSGLPSDRFFAERPEGSVSTLKIQRTQQEDSAVYLCASSFENTGELFFGEGSRLTVL.

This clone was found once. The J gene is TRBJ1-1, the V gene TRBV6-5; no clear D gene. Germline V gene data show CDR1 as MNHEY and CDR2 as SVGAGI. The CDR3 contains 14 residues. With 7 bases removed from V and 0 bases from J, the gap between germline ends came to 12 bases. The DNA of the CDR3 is TGTGCCAGCACCCCACTGTTGGTGAACACTGAAGCTTTCTTT. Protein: CASTPLLVNTEAFF.

The CDR3 reads CASSLSGALADTQYF. The CDR3 DNA follows: TGTGCCAGCAGTTTAAGCGGGGCCTTGGCGGATACGCAGTATTTT. The chain uses TRBV6-5 and TRBJ2-3; 7 nucleotides agree with TRBD2. Trimming removed 4 bases from V and 6 bases from J; junction bases left unmatched: 10. Looked up from germline, CDR1 is MNHEY and CDR2 is SVGAGI. The CDR3 contains 15 residues.

CDR3 in amino acids: CASSPRDRGRQPQHF. The CDR3 DNA reads TGTGCCAGCAGCCCCCGGGACAGGGGTCGCCAGCCCCAGCATTTT. The chain has TRBV6-2 or TRBV6-3 and TRBJ1-5, with 10 bases fitting TRBD1. Germline V gene sequence: CDR1 MNHEY, CDR2 SVGEGT. The CDR3 sequence is 15 residues long. V lost 6 bases to trimming and J lost 7 bases; unmatched junction nucleotides: 9.

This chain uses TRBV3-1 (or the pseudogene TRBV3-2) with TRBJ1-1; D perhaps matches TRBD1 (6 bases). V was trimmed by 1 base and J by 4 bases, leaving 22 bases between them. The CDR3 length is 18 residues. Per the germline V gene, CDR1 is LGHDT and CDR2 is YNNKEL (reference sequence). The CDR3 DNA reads TGTGCCAGCAGCCAAGGTGTTCTCCCGACAGGTTCGGGCACTGAAGCTTTCTTT. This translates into CASSQGVLPTGSGTEAFF.

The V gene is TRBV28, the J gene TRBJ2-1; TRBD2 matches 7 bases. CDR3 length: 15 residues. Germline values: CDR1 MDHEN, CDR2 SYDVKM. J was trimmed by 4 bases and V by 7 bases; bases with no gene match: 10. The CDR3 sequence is CASKTGASGYNEQFF. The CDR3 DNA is TGTGCCAGCAAAACTGGGGCTAGCGGATACAATGAGCAGTTCTTC.

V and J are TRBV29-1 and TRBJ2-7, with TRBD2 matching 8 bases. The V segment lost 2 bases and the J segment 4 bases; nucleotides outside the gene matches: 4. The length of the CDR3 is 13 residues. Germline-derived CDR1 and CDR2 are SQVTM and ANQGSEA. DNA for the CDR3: TGCAGCGTTGAAAGTCGGGGGGGGTACGAGCAGTACTTC. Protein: CSVESRGGYEQYF.

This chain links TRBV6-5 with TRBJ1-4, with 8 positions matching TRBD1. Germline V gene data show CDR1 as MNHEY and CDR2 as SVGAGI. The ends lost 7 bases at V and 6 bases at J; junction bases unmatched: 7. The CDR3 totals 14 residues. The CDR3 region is CASTPTGAHEKLFF. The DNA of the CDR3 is TGTGCCAGCACCCCGACAGGGGCCCATGAAAAACTGTTTTTT.

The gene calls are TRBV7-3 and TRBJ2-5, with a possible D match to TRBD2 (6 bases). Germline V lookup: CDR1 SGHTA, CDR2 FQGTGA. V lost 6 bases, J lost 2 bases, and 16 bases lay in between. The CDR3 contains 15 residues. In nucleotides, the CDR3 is TGTGCCAGCAGTGGTAGCGGAGAGCTGCAAGAGACCCAGTACTTC. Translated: CASSGSGELQETQYF.

Here the CDR3 reads CASSLGQGKRETQYF. CDR3 nucleotide sequence: TGTGCCAGCAGTCTCGGACAGGGCAAAAGAGAAACCCAGTACTTC. The V gene is TRBV3-1 (or the pseudogene TRBV3-2), the J gene TRBJ2-5; 8 nucleotides line up with TRBD1. The trim removed 6 bases at V and 8 bases at J, leaving 14 bases unmatched. The germline gives CDR1 LGHDT, CDR2 YNNKEL (reference sequence). The CDR3 runs to 15 residues.

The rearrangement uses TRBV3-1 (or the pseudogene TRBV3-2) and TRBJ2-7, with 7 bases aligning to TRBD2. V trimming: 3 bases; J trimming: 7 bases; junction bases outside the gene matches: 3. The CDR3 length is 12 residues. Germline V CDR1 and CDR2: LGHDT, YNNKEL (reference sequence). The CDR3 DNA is TGTGCCAGCAGCCACCGGGGGGTAGAGCAGTACTTC. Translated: CASSHRGVEQYF.

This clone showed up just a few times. The CDR3 nucleotides read TGTGCCAGCAGCTTTTCACCGGGACTAGCGGCCTCGGATACGCAGTATTTT. Translating gives CASSFSPGLAASDTQYF. V usage is TRBV25-1 and J usage is TRBJ2-3; 11 bases align to TRBD2. The CDR3 runs to 17 residues. The germline CDR1 and CDR2 sequences are MGHDK and SYGVNS. J lost 6 bases, V lost 6 bases, and 14 bases had no gene match.

The CDR3 DNA reads TGTGCCAGCAGCAAAGTCCCAGGGGACAGGGGTTCCTACGAGCAGTACTTC. It specifies CASSKVPGDRGSYEQYF. This chain joins TRBV21-1 and TRBJ2-7; the table assigns TRBD1, which was not confirmed against the DNA. TRBV21-1 is reported as a pseudogene. CDR3 length equals 17 residues.

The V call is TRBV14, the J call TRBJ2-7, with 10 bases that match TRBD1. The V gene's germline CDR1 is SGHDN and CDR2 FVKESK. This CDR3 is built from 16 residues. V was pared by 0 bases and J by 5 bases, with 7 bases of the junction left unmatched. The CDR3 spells CASSQERVGTGDEQYF. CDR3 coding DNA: TGTGCCAGCAGCCAAGAACGTGTAGGGACAGGGGACGAGCAGTACTTC.

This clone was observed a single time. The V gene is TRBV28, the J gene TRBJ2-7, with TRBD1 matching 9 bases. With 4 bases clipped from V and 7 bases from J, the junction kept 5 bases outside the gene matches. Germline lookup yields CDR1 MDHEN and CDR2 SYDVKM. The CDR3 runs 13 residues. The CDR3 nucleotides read TGTGCCAGCAGTTCACAGGGGGCTGAAGAGCAGTACTTC. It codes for CASSSQGAEEQYF.